A single sample is the source of the 26 T cell receptor beta chains below, sequenced in a study of follicular helper T cells after annual influenza vaccination. Indicated time point: 2014-2015 season, 7 days after vaccination. TCRdb keeps only in-frame clones here, not all; method: immunoSEQ multiplex PCR. The sample carries 9,500 to 13,000 clones, around 81% recorded once. Sequenced material: CXCR5- memory CD4+ T cells sorted from blood, taken 7 days after influenza vaccination. The receptors shown here come from an adult who received the influenza vaccine.

This clone was recorded a few times. The rearrangement joins TRBV7-9 to TRBJ2-1; D gene ambiguous. From germline, CDR1 is SEHNR and CDR2 FQNEAQ (reference sequence). The CDR3 is made up of 14 amino acids. The V and J ends lost 5 bases and 5 bases respectively, with 13 bases between them. The CDR3 DNA reads as TGTGCCAGCAGCCGAGCCCGGACGGACAATGAGCAGTTCTTC. Translating it yields CASSRARTDNEQFF. Full variable domain (outside the CDR3, taken from reference TRBV7-9 and TRBJ2-1): DTGVSQNPRHKITKRGQNVTFRCDPISEHNRLYWYRQTLGQGPEFLTYFQNEAQLEKSRLLSDRFSAERPKGSFSTLEIQRTEQGDSAMYLCASSRARTDNEQFFGPGTRLTVL.

The CDR3: CASSPPGGGGSEAFF. CDR3 coding DNA: TGTGCCAGCTCACCACCCGGGGGGGGTGGCTCTGAAGCTTTCTTT. This chain links TRBV18 with TRBJ1-1, with D tentatively TRBD1 (5 bases). This CDR3 is 15 amino acids long. Deletions cut 0 bases from V and 6 bases from J, with 14 bases between. From germline, CDR1 is KGHSH and CDR2 LQKENI.

The chain joins TRBV11-3 to TRBJ2-2; TRBD2 is a possible D gene (5 bases). The CDR3 has 15 residues. Germline lookup yields CDR1 SGHNT and CDR2 YENEEA. Between the trimmed V and J ends, which lost 3 bases and 0 bases, there was a span of 8 bases. The CDR3 loop is CASSFSAANTGELFF. CDR3 DNA sequence: TGTGCCAGCAGCTTTAGCGCCGCGAACACCGGGGAGCTGTTTTTT.

J is TRBJ1-1 and V is TRBV6-6; TRBD1 might be the D (6 bases). The CDR3 covers 13 residues. The germline V gene encodes CDR1 MNHNY and CDR2 SVGAGI (reference sequence). Trimming pared 5 bases from V and 6 bases from J, leaving 13 bases between. The CDR3 is CASSPPGGAEAFF. In nucleotides, the CDR3 is TGTGCCAGCAGTCCCCCGGGGGGCGCTGAAGCTTTCTTT.

V is TRBV21-1 and J is TRBJ1-5. TRBV21-1 is flagged as a pseudogene. The CDR3 contains 17 residues. This chain's CDR3 is CASSKVSRGTSNQPQHF. The DNA for the CDR3 is TGTGCCAGCAGCAAAGTATCTCGAGGCACAAGCAATCAGCCCCAGCATTTT.

The genes are TRBV5-1 and TRBJ2-5, with unresolved D. The CDR3 is 15 amino acids. The V end lost 0 bases, the J end lost 0 bases, and 9 bases lay between the germline ends. Germline CDR1 SGHRS, CDR2 YFSETQ. The CDR3 loop is CASSLGWADQETQYF. In DNA, the CDR3 is TGCGCCAGCAGCTTGGGGTGGGCAGACCAAGAGACCCAGTACTTC.

This clone has only a few counts. The chain recombines TRBV5-6 with TRBJ1-5; weak D call: TRBD1 (5 bases). Germline CDR1 SGHDT, CDR2 YYEEEE. The V end lost 3 bases, the J end lost 6 bases, and 13 bases lay between the germline ends. CDR3 length equals 14 residues. The CDR3 region is CASSSAGVSQPQHF. CDR3 nucleotides: TGTGCCAGCAGCTCCGCGGGGGTTTCTCAGCCCCAGCATTTT.

This chain joins TRBV6-5 and TRBJ1-5; 9 bases align to TRBD1. V was clipped by 7 bases and J by 4 bases; unmatched bases: 8. Germline V gives CDR1 MNHEY, CDR2 SVGAGI. The CDR3 length is 15 residues. DNA for the CDR3: TGTGCCAGCACTAAAACAGGGGGCGGGAATCAGCCCCAGCATTTT. This sequence encodes CASTKTGGGNQPQHF.

The chain combines TRBV30 with TRBJ1-2, with 8 bases matching TRBD1. The CDR3 is 13 residues long. Germline assignment: CDR1 GTSNPN and CDR2 SVGIG (reference sequence). Unmatched junction bases numbered 5, after V lost 3 bases and J lost 5 bases. The CDR3 here is CAWRKTGVYGYTF. CDR3 DNA sequence: TGTGCCTGGAGGAAGACAGGGGTATATGGCTACACCTTC.

The V and J genes are TRBV7-9 and TRBJ2-3, with 8 bases lining up with TRBD2. Trimming cost V 5 bases and J 5 bases; bases outside gene matches: 12. The CDR3 totals 16 residues. Germline V CDR1 and CDR2: SEHNR, FQNEAQ (reference sequence). CDR3 DNA: TGTGCCAGCAGCCCCCTAACGGGGGGGTTTTTAGATACGCAGTATTTT. Amino acid sequence: CASSPLTGGFLDTQYF.

This clone occurred a few times. The rearrangement joins TRBV7-2 to TRBJ2-7; the match to TRBD2 covers 7 bases. Germline values: CDR1 SGHTA, CDR2 FQGNSA. The CDR3 covers 13 residues. Unmatched junction bases numbered 8, after V lost 5 bases and J lost 7 bases. The CDR3 spells CASSPFQGLEQYF. The CDR3 coding sequence is TGTGCCAGCAGCCCATTTCAGGGACTAGAGCAGTACTTC. Together with reference TRBV7-2 and TRBJ2-7, the CDR3 gives the full variable domain: GAGVSQSPSNKVTEKGKDVELRCDPISGHTALYWYRQSLGQGLEFLIYFQGNSAPDKSGLPSDRFSAERTGGSVSTLTIQRTQQEDSAVYLCASSPFQGLEQYFGPGTRLTVT.

This sequence joins TRBV15 and TRBJ1-5; D possibly corresponds to TRBD1 (6 bases). The CDR3 totals 17 residues. Deletions cut 0 bases from V and 6 bases from J, with 18 bases between. Per germline, CDR1 LNHNV and CDR2 YYDKDF (reference sequence). CDR3 amino acids: CATSRDRGQVRPQPQHF. CDR3 DNA sequence: TGTGCCACCAGCAGAGATCGGGGGCAGGTCCGTCCTCAGCCCCAGCATTTT.

The chain has TRBV5-1 and TRBJ1-4; 9 bases line up with TRBD1. The germline V gene encodes CDR1 SGHRS and CDR2 YFSETQ. V dropped 3 bases and J dropped 3; count of bases not matched to a gene: 6. The CDR3 has 16 residues. The CDR3: CASSYGQGRANEKLFF. The DNA of the CDR3 is TGCGCCAGCAGCTACGGACAGGGGAGAGCTAATGAAAAACTGTTTTTT.

The V and J genes are TRBV11-3 and TRBJ2-3; D is unresolved. CDR1 is SGHNT, CDR2 YENEEA, per germline. The CDR3 runs 13 residues. V was trimmed by 5 bases and J by 4 bases, leaving 10 bases between them. The CDR3 DNA sequence: TGTGCCAGCAGCCAGAACGAAGCAGATACGCAGTATTTT. It yields the protein CASSQNEADTQYF.

This chain connects TRBV19 to TRBJ1-1; tentative D call: TRBD1 (6 bases). V lost 9 bases, J lost 1 base, and 15 bases lay in between. Germline V lookup: CDR1 LNHDA, CDR2 SQIVND (reference sequence). This CDR3 comprises 14 residues. The CDR3 loop is CASNPGDPNTEAFF. DNA of the CDR3: TGTGCCAGCAACCCAGGGGACCCGAACACTGAAGCTTTCTTT.

This clone was counted a single time. The chain couples TRBV6-1 to TRBJ2-5; 7 bases map to TRBD1. CDR3 length: 13 residues. V trimming: 5 bases; J trimming: 4 bases; junction bases outside the gene matches: 4. Germline lookup yields CDR1 MNHNS and CDR2 SASEGT. CDR3 amino acids: CASSWDRRETQYF. The CDR3 DNA reads TGTGCCAGCAGTTGGGACAGACGAGAGACCCAGTACTTC.

CDR3 in DNA: TGCGCCAGCAGCTTGGAGACAGGGACGAACACCGGGGAGCTGTTTTTT. Amino acid sequence: CASSLETGTNTGELFF. The genes are TRBV5-1 and TRBJ2-2; 7 bases map to TRBD1. Germline V gene data show CDR1 as SGHRS and CDR2 as YFSETQ. The V segment lost 0 bases and the J segment 0 bases; nucleotides outside the gene matches: 2. This CDR3 is 16 amino acids long. The variable domain in full, completed from reference TRBV5-1 and TRBJ2-2, reads KAGVTQTPRYLIKTRGQQVTLSCSPISGHRSVSWYQQTPGQGLQFLFEYFSETQRNKGNFPGRFSGRQFSNSRSEMNVSTLELGDSALYLCASSLETGTNTGELFFGEGSRLTVL.

V and J are TRBV27 and TRBJ1-5; no firm D call. CDR1 MNHEY and CDR2 SMNVEV come from the germline V gene (reference sequence). V lost 10 bases and J lost 7, with 20 bases in between. The CDR3 spans 14 residues. The CDR3 nucleotides are TGTGCCACCTCCATGGTGGGCGAAGGCCAGCCCCAGCATTTT. Translated, it gives CATSMVGEGQPQHF.

V and J are TRBV28 and TRBJ1-1; D gene uncertain. CDR1 is MDHEN, CDR2 SYDVKM, per germline. V was trimmed by 6 bases and J by 5 bases, leaving 16 bases between them. The CDR3 is made up of 14 amino acids. CDR3 nucleotides: TGTGCCAGCAGGTCAGGAGGGAGAGGGACTGAAGCTTTCTTT. This gives the protein CASRSGGRGTEAFF.

The V gene is TRBV18, the J gene TRBJ2-7, with D unresolved. CDR1 is KGHSH and CDR2 is LQKENI in the germline V gene. This CDR3 is built from 13 residues. Trimming pared 2 bases from V and 2 bases from J, leaving 7 bases between. The CDR3 sequence is CASSPSVTYEQYF. As DNA, the CDR3 is TGTGCCAGCTCACCATCGGTTACCTACGAGCAGTACTTC.

This clone was picked up a small number of times. The chain carries TRBV11-2 and TRBJ2-7, with 11 positions matching TRBD2. CDR3 length equals 14 residues. V was pared by 5 bases and J by 9 bases, with 9 bases of the junction left unmatched. CDR1 is SGHAT and CDR2 is FQNNGV in the germline V gene. The CDR3 protein is CASSLTSGGSRQYF. CDR3 nucleotides: TGTGCCAGCAGCCTTACTAGCGGGGGAAGTCGGCAGTACTTC.

The V and J genes are TRBV2 and TRBJ2-1, with 10 bases identical to TRBD1. The length of the CDR3 is 18 residues. Germline CDR1 SNHLY, CDR2 FYNNEI. The junction had 20 bases not matched to a gene; V was cut back by 10 bases and J by 5 bases. CDR3 DNA: TGTGCCATCCCCCGGGACAGGGGCGCCGGGGGGTCAAACAATGAGCAGTTCTTC. Translation gives CAIPRDRGAGGSNNEQFF.

The chain recombines TRBV30 with TRBJ2-2; 12 bases agree with TRBD2. Germline assignment: CDR1 GTSNPN and CDR2 SVGIG (reference sequence). This CDR3 is 13 amino acids long. The V and J ends lost 5 bases and 5 bases, in that order; junction bases with no gene match: 0. For the CDR3, the DNA is TGTGCCTGGGGGACTAGCGGGACCGGGGAGCTGTTTTTT. Translation gives CAWGTSGTGELFF.

The V and J genes are TRBV30 and TRBJ1-5, with a tentative D call TRBD1 (6 bases). CDR3 length: 17 amino acids. The V end was cut by 3 bases, the J end by 0 bases, with 18 bases between. CDR1 is GTSNPN, CDR2 SVGIG, per germline (reference sequence). CDR3 sequence (DNA): TGTGCCTGGAGGGAAACAGGGACGAGGTATAGCAATCAGCCCCAGCATTTT. Protein: CAWRETGTRYSNQPQHF.

This chain uses TRBV6-5 with TRBJ2-2, with TRBD2 matching over 8 bases. V lost 5 bases to trimming and J lost 5 bases; unmatched junction nucleotides: 7. The CDR3 is 15 amino acids. Germline V gene lookup returns CDR1 MNHEY and CDR2 SVGAGI. The CDR3: CASSRGTSGTGELFF. For the CDR3, the DNA is TGTGCCAGCAGTCGCGGGACTAGTGGGACCGGGGAGCTGTTTTTT.

The chain employs TRBV7-3 and TRBJ2-1; 11 positions agree with TRBD2. Germline values: CDR1 SGHTA, CDR2 FQGTGA. V gave up 5 bases and J gave up 3 bases; unmatched junction bases: 6. The CDR3 length is 16 residues. This chain's CDR3 is CASSRLAGLDYNEQFF. Here the CDR3 DNA reads TGTGCCAGCAGCCGACTAGCGGGATTAGACTACAATGAGCAGTTCTTC.